The subject of this entry is one T cell receptor (beta chain). The germline CDR1 and CDR2 sequences are LGHNA and YNFKEQ. The CDR3 length is 15 residues. V shed 1 base and J 7 bases; nucleotides not matched to a gene: 5. The data belong to a study of blood T cell repertoires in COVID-19. Sequenced by immunoSEQ multiplex PCR; TCRdb stores in-frame clones only, minus some. The data contain 200,000 to 250,000 clones, 75% to 85% of them singletons. This TCR was recovered from a woman in her 30s with COVID-19, enrolled during active disease. The J gene is TRBJ2-4, the V gene TRBV4-2, with 9 bases fitting TRBD2. Sequenced sample: peripheral blood. Here the CDR3 DNA reads TGTGCCAGCAGCCAAGGGGCGGGAGGGGAGAACATTCAGTACTTC. Protein: CASSQGAGGENIQYF.